Below are 29 T cell receptor beta chains sequenced from a single sample in a study of response to subunit inactivated influenza vaccine. MiXCR, run by TCRdb on the RT-PCR reads, gives a single entry per CDR3 protein. Among roughly 670,000 distinct CDR3 sequences, less than 15% were seen once, and the ten largest hold 6% to 9.5%. The sequencing used PBMCs from blood, collected around 14 days before vaccination. These receptors all come from a man aged 50-60 years who received an inactivated influenza vaccine.

This clonotype was seen a handful of times. This chain links TRBV20-1 with TRBJ2-1, with TRBD2 matching 10 bases. V lost 3 bases to trimming and J lost 3 bases; unmatched junction nucleotides: 11. Germline lookup yields CDR1 DFQATT and CDR2 SNEGSKA (reference sequence). The CDR3 sequence is 17 residues long. In nucleotides, the CDR3 is TGCAGTGCTAGGGAACTAGCGGGATCCTCCAACTACAATGAGCAGTTCTTC. It encodes CSARELAGSSNYNEQFF.

The V call is TRBV7-2, the J call TRBJ2-7; TRBD1 matches 7 bases. Trimming cost V 3 bases and J 3 bases; bases outside gene matches: 8. Looked up from germline, CDR1 is SGHTA and CDR2 is FQGNSA. CDR3 length equals 15 residues. CDR3 sequence: CASSFDREKYYEQYF. CDR3 in DNA: TGTGCCAGCAGCTTTGACAGGGAAAAGTACTACGAGCAGTACTTC.

The chain carries TRBV24-1 and TRBJ2-3; D possibly corresponds to TRBD2 (6 bases). Germline V CDR1 and CDR2: KGHDR, SFDVKD. Deletions cut 9 bases from V and 2 bases from J, with 11 bases between. The length of the CDR3 is 13 residues. In DNA form, the CDR3 reads TGTGCCACCTCCGGGGGAACCACAGATACGCAGTATTTT. Translated, it gives CATSGGTTDTQYF.

V gene TRBV6-1 combines with J gene TRBJ2-6, with D unclear. Per the germline V gene, CDR1 is MNHNS and CDR2 is SASEGT. V was cut by 4 bases and J by 2 bases, with 12 bases left in between. CDR3 size: 16 residues. CDR3 protein: CASSVNWRAGANVLTF. CDR3 bases: TGTGCCAGCAGTGTGAATTGGAGAGCTGGGGCCAACGTCCTGACTTTC.

The chain has TRBV27 and TRBJ2-4, with a tentative D call TRBD2 (5 bases). Germline CDR1 and CDR2: MNHEY and SMNVEV (reference sequence). The CDR3 consists of 17 residues. V was cut by 2 bases and J by 1 base, with 15 bases left in between. The CDR3 sequence is CASSLVGSPVAKNIQYF. CDR3 DNA: TGTGCCAGCAGTTTAGTGGGGAGCCCCGTGGCCAAAAACATTCAGTACTTC.

The chain carries TRBV9 and TRBJ2-3, with a tentative D call TRBD2 (5 bases). Trimming cost V 1 base and J 1 base, with 10 bases left between them. This CDR3 comprises 15 residues. Germline lookup yields CDR1 SGDLS and CDR2 YYNGEE. The DNA of the CDR3 is TGTGCCAGCAGCGTATGGGCGGGCGGCACAGATACGCAGTATTTT. Protein sequence: CASSVWAGGTDTQYF.

This clonotype has more than one count but fewer than ten. The chain links TRBV30 to TRBJ1-1; 7 nucleotides agree with TRBD1. V dropped 4 bases and J dropped 1; count of bases not matched to a gene: 6. Germline V gives CDR1 GTSNPN, CDR2 SVGIG (reference sequence). This CDR3 spans 14 amino acids. Here the CDR3 reads CAWTTGSRNTEAFF. The DNA for the CDR3 is TGTGCCTGGACGACAGGGAGTCGGAACACTGAAGCTTTCTTT. The whole variable domain, remainder taken from reference TRBV30 and TRBJ1-1, is SQTIHQWPATLVQPVGSPLSLECTVEGTSNPNLYWYRQAAGRGLQLLFYSVGIGQISSEVPQNLSASRPQDRQFILSSKKLLLSDSGFYLCAWTTGSRNTEAFFGQGTRLTVV.

This rearrangement joins TRBV20-1 to TRBJ2-5, with D uncertain. This CDR3 spans 14 amino acids. Trimming cost V 2 bases and J 0 bases, with 10 bases left between them. CDR1 and CDR2 from the germline V gene are DFQATT and SNEGSKA (reference sequence). The CDR3 protein is CSARRVPNQETQYF. The CDR3, as DNA: TGCAGTGCTAGACGTGTCCCGAACCAAGAGACCCAGTACTTC.

This clonotype was observed a handful of times. This chain uses TRBV6-2 or TRBV6-3 with TRBJ2-3; possible D gene TRBD1, 6 bases. The CDR3 sequence is 15 residues long. V dropped 2 bases and J dropped 10 bases, with 19 bases sitting between them. The germline gives CDR1 MNHEY, CDR2 SVGEGT. Here the CDR3 DNA reads TGTGCCAGCAGTTACACCATAACCACAGGGATGGCGCAGTATTTT. Its protein is CASSYTITTGMAQYF.

This chain links TRBV11-2 with TRBJ1-5; 9 bases fit TRBD1. With 4 bases clipped from V and 1 base from J, the junction kept 14 bases outside the gene matches. The CDR3 runs 19 residues. The germline V gene encodes CDR1 SGHAT and CDR2 FQNNGV. CDR3 sequence (DNA): TGTGCCAGCAGCTACGAGGGACAGGGTACTTTGAGGAGCAATCAGCCCCAGCATTTT. Its translation: CASSYEGQGTLRSNQPQHF.

The J gene is TRBJ1-2, the V gene TRBV12-3 or TRBV12-4, with 8 bases that match TRBD1. There are 14 residues in the CDR3. V lost 6 bases to trimming and J lost 3 bases; unmatched junction nucleotides: 6. DNA of the CDR3: TGTGCCAGCAGCCCTGGACAGGGCCACTATGGCTACACCTTC. Residues: CASSPGQGHYGYTF.

This clonotype has more than one count but fewer than ten. This chain uses TRBV24-1 with TRBJ2-1, with D perhaps TRBD1 or TRBD2 (5 bases each). The V end was cut by 4 bases, the J end by 4 bases, with 16 bases between. CDR3 length equals 16 residues. Germline loops: CDR1 KGHDR, CDR2 SFDVKD. The CDR3 DNA is TGTGCCACCAGTGACTCGGGACCCAGGGAGTACAATGAGCAGTTCTTC. Its translation is CATSDSGPREYNEQFF.

This clonotype was counted between two and nine times. This sequence joins TRBV12-3 or TRBV12-4 and TRBJ1-5; 9 bases line up with TRBD1. Unmatched junction bases numbered 6, after V lost 5 bases and J lost 1 base. CDR3 length: 16 residues. CDR3 DNA: TGTGCCAGCAGTGGGGGACAGGGATTGAGCAATCAGCCCCAGCATTTT. Translated, it gives CASSGGQGLSNQPQHF.

This clonotype has more than one count but fewer than ten. This sequence joins TRBV28 and TRBJ1-2, with D possibly being TRBD1 (6 bases). The V and J ends lost 5 bases and 0 bases respectively, with 19 bases between them. Looked up from germline, CDR1 is MDHEN and CDR2 is SYDVKM. The CDR3 sequence is 17 residues long. The CDR3 DNA follows: TGTGCCAGCAGTCCCCCTAGGGGGACACTAGCTAACTATGGCTACACCTTC. Encoded protein: CASSPPRGTLANYGYTF.

This clonotype has at least ten counts. J is TRBJ2-2 and V is TRBV12-3 or TRBV12-4, with 9 bases aligning to TRBD2. V trimming: 4 bases; J trimming: 7 bases; junction bases outside the gene matches: 7. The CDR3 covers 15 residues. CDR3 amino acids: CASSSHPSGIGELFF. The CDR3 nucleotides are TGTGCCAGCAGTTCCCACCCTAGCGGGATCGGGGAGCTGTTTTTT.

The CDR3 nucleotides read TGTGCCAGCAGTTACTCAGGAGCGAACACTGAAGCTTTCTTT. It specifies CASSYSGANTEAFF. The chain recombines TRBV6-5 with TRBJ1-1; no reliable D call. This CDR3 is 14 amino acids long. V was shortened by 0 bases and J by 1 base, with 6 bases between the two germline ends. Germline V CDR1 and CDR2: MNHEY, SVGAGI.

This clonotype occurred a few times. V and J are TRBV14 and TRBJ1-1, with D tentatively TRBD1 (5 bases). The CDR3 runs 13 residues. Trimming left V 3 bases short and J 8 bases short, with 13 bases between. Germline V gene sequence: CDR1 SGHDN, CDR2 FVKESK. The CDR3 nucleotides are TGTGCCAGCAGCCATTTCAGGGAGGGAGAAGCTTTCTTT. Amino acids: CASSHFREGEAFF. Complete variable domain (other parts from reference TRBV14 and TRBJ1-1): EAGVTQFPSHSVIEKGQTVTLRCDPISGHDNLYWYRRVMGKEIKFLLHFVKESKQDESGMPNNRFLAERTGGTYSTLKVQPAELEDSGVYFCASSHFREGEAFFGQGTRLTVV.

This clonotype was detected ten times or more. The genes are TRBV5-1 and TRBJ2-2; D remains ambiguous. The V end lost 5 bases, the J end lost 7 bases, and 9 bases lay between the germline ends. CDR1 is SGHRS and CDR2 is YFSETQ in the germline V gene. This CDR3 is 12 amino acids long. CDR3: CASSPDLGELFF. The CDR3 region has the DNA TGCGCCAGCAGTCCGGACCTCGGGGAGCTGTTTTTT.

This clonotype was seen more than once but under ten times. V usage is TRBV12-3 or TRBV12-4 and J usage is TRBJ2-1; 8 positions match TRBD1. This CDR3 spans 14 amino acids. V lost 5 bases and J lost 8; bases outside the gene matches: 8. The CDR3 spells CASSTRTGFDEQFF. CDR3 DNA sequence: TGTGCCAGCAGTACAAGGACAGGGTTTGATGAGCAGTTCTTC.

The rearrangement uses TRBV5-6 and TRBJ2-7; the D gene is possibly TRBD1 (8 bases). Per the germline V gene, CDR1 is SGHDT and CDR2 is YYEEEE. The V end was cut by 4 bases, the J end by 4 bases, with 21 bases between. This CDR3 contains 16 residues. CDR3 DNA: TGTGCCAGCAGCCTTATTTCGAACAGGGGGGGATACGAGCAGTACTTC. Protein sequence: CASSLISNRGGYEQYF.

The chain employs TRBV7-9 and TRBJ2-3; D may be TRBD1 (5 bases). Germline V gene sequence: CDR1 SEHNR, CDR2 FQNEAQ (reference sequence). The germline V and J ends were trimmed by 4 bases and 6 bases, with 17 bases remaining between them. The CDR3 consists of 15 residues. The CDR3 protein is CASSSRQSSTDTQYF. The CDR3 DNA follows: TGTGCCAGCAGCTCCCGACAGTCCTCTACTGATACGCAGTATTTT.

The chain is built from TRBV6-1 and TRBJ1-2; 9 positions agree with TRBD1. Germline assignment: CDR1 MNHNS and CDR2 SASEGT. The CDR3 has 14 residues. V shed 6 bases, J shed 5 bases, and the junction held 7 bases outside the gene matches. CDR3 amino acids: CASSRQGVWYGYTF. The DNA of the CDR3 is TGTGCCAGCAGCCGACAGGGGGTTTGGTATGGCTACACCTTC.

In this sample, this clonotype turned up many times. The J gene is TRBJ2-1, the V gene TRBV11-2; 10 bases fit TRBD2. Germline CDR1 reads SGHAT; CDR2 reads FQNNGV. V trimming: 0 bases; J trimming: 2 bases; junction bases outside the gene matches: 4. The CDR3 has 17 residues. CDR3 nucleotides: TGTGCCAGCAGCTTAGATCTGAGCGGGGGGGCCTACAATGAGCAGTTCTTC. Translation: CASSLDLSGGAYNEQFF.

The chain combines TRBV6-5 with TRBJ2-3; tentative D call: TRBD2 (5 bases). Trimming pared 2 bases from V and 6 bases from J, leaving 9 bases between. Germline V gives CDR1 MNHEY, CDR2 SVGAGI. This CDR3 contains 13 residues. CDR3 sequence: CASSYSRRDTQYF. In DNA, the CDR3 is TGTGCCAGCAGTTACAGTAGGAGGGATACGCAGTATTTT.

The CDR3 bases are TGTGCCAGCAGCTTAGGGCTAGCGGGGGGAACCACAGATACGCAGTATTTT. It translates to CASSLGLAGGTTDTQYF. The chain employs TRBV7-2 and TRBJ2-3, with 11 bases aligning to TRBD2. Germline V gene data show CDR1 as SGHTA and CDR2 as FQGNSA. The CDR3 runs to 17 residues. V shed 1 base, J shed 2 bases, and the junction held 5 bases outside the gene matches.

This chain connects TRBV27 to TRBJ2-7; D remains unclear. Germline loops: CDR1 MNHEY, CDR2 SMNVEV (reference sequence). This CDR3 has 13 amino acids. Deletions cut 1 base from V and 4 bases from J, with 8 bases between. DNA of the CDR3: TGTGCCAGCAGTTTATGGGGTGATTACGAGCAGTACTTC. It translates to CASSLWGDYEQYF.

The chain couples TRBV6-2 or TRBV6-3 to TRBJ1-2, with a weak D call TRBD1 (5 bases). Germline CDR1 reads MNHEY; CDR2 reads SVGEGT. This CDR3 has 13 residues. Deletions cut 5 bases from V and 2 bases from J, with 9 bases between. The CDR3 here is CASSRQINYGYTF. The CDR3 nucleotides are TGTGCCAGCAGTAGACAGATCAACTATGGCTACACCTTC.

The rearrangement joins TRBV7-9 to TRBJ2-6; D remains unclear. Germline V gene data show CDR1 as SEHNR and CDR2 as FQNEAQ (reference sequence). Trimming took 5 bases from V and 3 from J, leaving 8 bases between them. The CDR3 covers 14 residues. The CDR3 region is CASSITGGANVLTF. CDR3 DNA: TGTGCCAGCAGCATTACTGGTGGGGCCAACGTCCTGACTTTC.

The chain links TRBV25-1 to TRBJ1-2; 8 positions agree with TRBD1. V was pared by 3 bases and J by 7 bases, with 10 bases of the junction left unmatched. There are 15 residues in the CDR3. Germline-derived CDR1 and CDR2 are MGHDK and SYGVNS. In DNA form, the CDR3 reads TGTGCCAGCAGTGACCCTGACAGGGGAACATCTGGCTACACCTTC. As protein: CASSDPDRGTSGYTF.